The sequence of this T cell receptor beta chain was determined in a study of cytomegalovirus exposure and HLA in healthy donors. General observations from the study: Roughly uniform depth of sequencing across donors was assumed in presence/absence analyses.

Germline lookup yields CDR1 GTSNPN and CDR2 SVGIG (reference sequence). V lost 5 bases and J 4 bases, leaving 14 bases between the germline ends. CDR3 length: 13 residues. Comments on this clone: Its antigen is unidentified.

The PCR was carried out with 60 Vbeta primers and 13 Jbeta primers. Profiled with immunoSEQ multiplex PCR; TCRdb holds only in-frame clones, not every one. In the table there are some 190,000 clones, approximately 80% of which are singletons. The TCR sequence derives from a woman aged 30 to 39 in good health and CMV-seropositive. The chain combines TRBV30 with TRBJ1-1; unclear D gene. Sequencing was done on a sample of PBMCs. The CDR3 is CAWAPLRSTEAFF. The CDR3 nucleotides are TGTGCCTGGGCCCCGCTGAGGAGCACTGAAGCTTTCTTT. The full variable domain, completed using reference TRBV30 and TRBJ1-1, is SQTIHQWPATLVQPVGSPLSLECTVEGTSNPNLYWYRQAAGRGLQLLFYSVGIGQISSEVPQNLSASRPQDRQFILSSKKLLLSDSGFYLCAWAPLRSTEAFFGQGTRLTVV.